This T cell receptor (beta chain) was sequenced for a study of T cell changes during pregnancy in multiple sclerosis. CDR3 length: 17 residues. Unmatched junction bases numbered 7, after V lost 4 bases and J lost 4 bases. Germline V lookup: CDR1 SGHRS, CDR2 YFSETQ. Measured with immunoSEQ multiplex PCR; TCRdb has only the in-frame clones, and not every one. The sample shows tens of thousands of clones, around 96% of them seen only once. The V and J genes are TRBV5-1 and TRBJ2-1; 14 bases fit TRBD2. The sequence came from a female donor with multiple sclerosis, enrolled in a pregnancy study. Sequenced material: CD8+ T cells from peripheral blood mononuclear cells, taken after pregnancy. For the CDR3, the DNA is TGCGCCAGCAGCCCCGGGACTAGCGGGAGTTTTTACAATGAGCAGTTCTTC. Translation gives CASSPGTSGSFYNEQFF.